What follows are 14 T cell receptor beta chains derived from one specimen sequenced in a study of CD8+ T cells in alopecia areata. Alopecia areata patients provided lesional scalp punch biopsies and peripheral blood, both collected for the study. The sequencing template was cDNA reverse transcribed from extracted RNA. TCRdb's copy holds only in-frame clones and misses some; the assay was immunoSEQ multiplex PCR. The table records 7,000 to 9,500 clones, less than 70% of them present only once. Sequencing used skin, obtained at week 0. The source is a human donor with alopecia areata.

The chain links TRBV6-6 to TRBJ2-7, with 9 bases that match TRBD1. The CDR3 has 15 residues. Losses at the gene ends were 2 bases for V and 7 bases for J; bases not matched to a gene: 9. Germline V lookup: CDR1 MNHNY, CDR2 SVGAGI (reference sequence). The chain's CDR3 is CASSYEDRGSCEQYF. The CDR3 bases are TGTGCCAGCAGTTACGAGGACAGGGGAAGTTGTGAGCAGTACTTC.

The chain has TRBV4-1 and TRBJ2-1; no clear D. CDR3 size: 15 residues. Germline V gene lookup returns CDR1 MGHRA and CDR2 YSYEKL. Trimming shortened V by 1 base and J by 0 bases, and 7 bases separated the two germline ends. The DNA of the CDR3 is TGCGCCAGCAGCCAAGGGTCCTACTCCTACAATGAGCAGTTCTTC. Translated, it gives CASSQGSYSYNEQFF.

The chain combines TRBV7-3 with TRBJ2-1; D may be TRBD1 (6 bases). The CDR3 length is 16 residues. Germline assignment: CDR1 SGHTA and CDR2 FQGTGA. V was shortened by 4 bases and J by 0 bases, with 13 bases between the two germline ends. As DNA, the CDR3 is TGTGCCAGCAGCTGGGGAACAGGGTACTCCTACAATGAGCAGTTCTTC. Translation gives CASSWGTGYSYNEQFF.

This chain uses TRBV5-4 with TRBJ2-1, with 10 bases matching TRBD2. There are 16 residues in the CDR3. The V segment lost 4 bases and the J segment 4 bases; nucleotides outside the gene matches: 8. In germline, CDR1 is SGHNT, CDR2 YYREEE (reference sequence). CDR3 sequence (DNA): TGTGCCAGCAGCGCTACTAGCGGGACTATTTACAATGAGCAGTTCTTC. Protein product: CASSATSGTIYNEQFF.

The chain is built from TRBV5-6 and TRBJ1-2; a possible D gene is TRBD1 (5 bases). The CDR3 is 15 residues long. Trimming took off 1 base at V and 0 bases at J, with 10 bases between the two ends. The germline V gene has CDR1 SGHDT and CDR2 YYEEEE. The chain's CDR3 is CASSLLTAANYGYTF. As DNA, the CDR3 is TGTGCCAGCAGCTTGTTGACAGCCGCTAACTATGGCTACACCTTC.

This CDR3 reads CASSSTITEQFF. The CDR3 DNA is TGTGCCAGCAGCTCGACAATCACTGAGCAGTTCTTC. V is TRBV7-9 and J is TRBJ2-1; the D is unclear. Germline V gene sequence: CDR1 SEHNR, CDR2 FQNEAQ (reference sequence). Trimming pared 4 bases from V and 9 bases from J, leaving 10 bases between. There are 12 residues in the CDR3. Full variable domain (missing parts from reference TRBV7-9 and TRBJ2-1): DTGVSQNPRHKITKRGQNVTFRCDPISEHNRLYWYRQTLGQGPEFLTYFQNEAQLEKSRLLSDRFSAERPKGSFSTLEIQRTEQGDSAMYLCASSSTITEQFFGPGTRLTVL.

This clone has only a few counts. The chain carries TRBV7-9 and TRBJ2-1; 8 bases are shared with TRBD1. J gave up 8 bases and V 3 bases, and 18 bases lay outside the gene matches. The germline CDR1 and CDR2 sequences are SEHNR and FQNEAQ (reference sequence). The CDR3 is made up of 18 amino acids. The CDR3 bases are TGTGCCAGCAGCTTCGTATTCTTAGGGACAGGCTCCCTGGATGAGCAGTTCTTC. Translating gives CASSFVFLGTGSLDEQFF.

Worth noting for this clone: Germline is not matched at one junction end, which may reflect a read error. This sequence joins TRBV14 and TRBJ2-1; 9 positions agree with TRBD2. Germline V gene data show CDR1 as SGHDN and CDR2 as FVKESK. The CDR3 extends over 16 amino acids. CDR3 sequence reads: CASGQASGASYNEQFF. Written as DNA, the CDR3 is TGTGCCAGCGGCCAAGCTAGCGGGGCCTCCTACAATGAGCAGTTCTTC.

CDR3 sequence: CASSQERQGALETQYF. The CDR3 coding sequence is TGCGCCAGCAGCCAAGAGAGGCAGGGGGCTCTAGAGACCCAGTACTTC. This rearrangement joins TRBV4-1 to TRBJ2-5; the match to TRBD1 covers 8 bases. Trimming removed 0 bases from V and 4 bases from J; junction bases left unmatched: 7. The CDR3 has 16 amino acids. The germline CDR1 and CDR2 sequences are MGHRA and YSYEKL.

This chain joins TRBV25-1 and TRBJ2-1; D is uncertain. The V end was cut by 8 bases, the J end by 1 base, with 12 bases between. The CDR3 runs 14 residues. Germline loops: CDR1 MGHDK, CDR2 SYGVNS. The CDR3 loop reads CASSTVGSYNEQFF. The CDR3 DNA reads TGTGCCAGCTCCACAGTAGGATCCTACAATGAGCAGTTCTTC.

This clone was seen a single time. The gene calls are TRBV29-1 and TRBJ2-1, with D perhaps matching TRBD2 (6 bases). V lost 6 bases to trimming and J lost 0 bases, with 12 bases between them. The CDR3 consists of 14 residues. Germline V CDR1 and CDR2: SQVTM, ANQGSEA. CDR3 nucleotides: TGCAGCGTAAAGGGACTGGACTCCTACAATGAGCAGTTCTTC. This translates into CSVKGLDSYNEQFF.

This chain joins TRBV6-6 and TRBJ1-6; D is ambiguous. Germline assignment: CDR1 MNHNY and CDR2 SVGAGI (reference sequence). The CDR3 runs to 15 residues. V shed 10 bases and J shed 4 bases, with 17 bases lying between them. In nucleotides, the CDR3 is TGTGCCACGACGTTCCTAGCCGCATATAATTCACCCCTCCACTTT. It yields the protein CATTFLAAYNSPLHF.

This chain joins TRBV13 and TRBJ2-1, with no clear D. V was clipped by 4 bases and J by 4 bases, with 5 bases between them. Germline CDR1 PRHDT, CDR2 FYEKMQ (reference sequence). CDR3 length: 12 residues. CDR3 in amino acids: CASSSWYNEQFF. The CDR3 DNA reads TGTGCCAGCAGCTCATGGTACAATGAGCAGTTCTTC. Filled out from reference TRBV13 and TRBJ2-1, the complete variable domain reads AAGVIQSPRHLIKEKRETATLKCYPIPRHDTVYWYQQGPGQDPQFLISFYEKMQSDKGSIPDRFSAQQFSDYHSELNMSSLELGDSALYFCASSSWYNEQFFGPGTRLTVL.

This clone was seen a few times. The genes are TRBV28 and TRBJ2-3; D remains unclear. The germline V gene has CDR1 MDHEN and CDR2 SYDVKM. V gave up 3 bases and J gave up 4 bases, with 8 bases separating them. The CDR3 is 13 residues long. As DNA, the CDR3 is TGTGCCAGCAGTTTGGGGATGGCAGATACGCAGTATTTT. It is translated as CASSLGMADTQYF.